A single sample gave rise to the 26 T cell receptor beta chains below, sequenced in a study of neoadjuvant anti-PD-1 for oral cavity cancer. This sample's time point: after neoadjuvant nivolumab, at surgical resection. Clones were read by immunoSEQ multiplex PCR, and TCRdb kept only the in-frame ones, dropping some. The sample has approximately 10,000 clones; around 62% are singletons. The sample consisted of tumor tissue, taken after nivolumab (anti-PD-1) treatment. All receptors derive from a person aged 35-80 years with oral cavity squamous cell carcinoma.

The chain couples TRBV6-5 to TRBJ2-5; 9 bases match TRBD1. The germline CDR1 and CDR2 sequences are MNHEY and SVGAGI. The CDR3 extends over 13 amino acids. V shed 6 bases, J shed 4 bases, and the junction held 3 bases outside the gene matches. The CDR3 sequence is CASRDRGPETQYF. In nucleotides, the CDR3 is TGTGCCAGCAGGGACAGGGGTCCAGAGACCCAGTACTTC.

V gene TRBV19 combines with J gene TRBJ2-5; 10 bases are a match to TRBD2. This CDR3 has 16 residues. The germline CDR1 and CDR2 sequences are LNHDA and SQIVND (reference sequence). V lost 3 bases and J lost 2; bases outside the gene matches: 6. The chain's CDR3 is CASSILSGGVQETQYF. The CDR3, as DNA: TGTGCCAGTAGTATCCTGAGCGGGGGGGTTCAAGAGACCCAGTACTTC.

The chain is built from TRBV19 and TRBJ2-4, with 13 bases lining up with TRBD2. CDR1 is LNHDA, CDR2 SQIVND, per germline (reference sequence). Losses at the gene ends were 4 bases for V and 2 bases for J; bases not matched to a gene: 11. The CDR3 length is 19 residues. The CDR3 reads CASSTPGLAGSWTKNIQYF. In DNA, the CDR3 is TGTGCCAGTAGTACCCCGGGACTAGCGGGAAGTTGGACCAAAAACATTCAGTACTTC.

The J gene is TRBJ2-7, the V gene TRBV19; TRBD2 matches 7 bases. Germline CDR1 LNHDA, CDR2 SQIVND (reference sequence). The CDR3 covers 16 residues. With V trimmed by 4 bases and J by 3 bases, 12 bases remained unmatched. The CDR3 DNA reads TGTGCCAGTAGTAGAGACCGGGGACCGGGGGGCTACGAGCAGTACTTC. This sequence encodes CASSRDRGPGGYEQYF. Looking up the rest from reference TRBV19 and TRBJ2-7 gives the full variable domain: DGGITQSPKYLFRKEGQNVTLSCEQNLNHDAMYWYRQDPGQGLRLIYYSQIVNDFQKGDIAEGYSVSREKKESFPLTVTSAQKNPTAFYLCASSRDRGPGGYEQYFGPGTRLTVT.

CDR3 DNA: TGTGCCAGCTCAGATGGGTCCCATCAGCCCCAGCATTTT. Translation: CASSDGSHQPQHF. The chain carries TRBV18 and TRBJ1-5, with D uncertain. The V gene lost 5 bases and the J gene lost 5 bases, with 10 bases spanning the gap. Germline lookup yields CDR1 KGHSH and CDR2 LQKENI. This CDR3 is built from 13 residues. Variable domain in full (rest from reference TRBV18 and TRBJ1-5): NAGVMQNPRHLVRRRGQEARLRCSPMKGHSHVYWYRQLPEEGLKFMVYLQKENIIDESGMPKERFSAEFPKEGPSILRIQQVVRGDSAAYFCASSDGSHQPQHFGDGTRLSIL.

The rearrangement uses TRBV28 and TRBJ1-3; D possibly corresponds to TRBD1 (5 bases). The CDR3 is made up of 15 amino acids. In germline, CDR1 is MDHEN, CDR2 SYDVKM. The ends were cut back, 5 bases at V and 1 base at J, with 12 bases in the middle. The CDR3 spells CASSHPEGSGNTIYF. Here the CDR3 DNA reads TGTGCCAGCAGTCACCCTGAGGGGTCTGGAAACACCATATATTTT. Full variable domain (remainder filled in from reference TRBV28 and TRBJ1-3): DVKVTQSSRYLVKRTGEKVFLECVQDMDHENMFWYRQDPGLGLRLIYFSYDVKMKEKGDIPEGYSVSREKKERFSLILESASTNQTSMYLCASSHPEGSGNTIYFGEGSWLTVV.

In its sample, this clone was seen once. This chain links TRBV7-2 with TRBJ2-3, with 11 bases identical to TRBD2. V lost 5 bases, J lost 5 bases, and 9 bases stayed unmatched. Germline CDR1 SGHTA, CDR2 FQGNSA. The CDR3 spans 16 residues. CDR3 in amino acids: CASSLRLAGSQDTQYF. The CDR3, as DNA: TGTGCCAGCAGCCTCCGACTAGCGGGGTCCCAAGATACGCAGTATTTT.

The chain uses TRBV27 and TRBJ1-4, with D tentatively TRBD1 (6 bases). V was trimmed by 4 bases and J by 0 bases, leaving 15 bases between them. The germline V gene has CDR1 MNHEY and CDR2 SMNVEV (reference sequence). The CDR3 is made up of 17 amino acids. The CDR3 spells CASSSQKRTATNEKLFF. CDR3 nucleotide sequence: TGTGCCAGCAGTTCCCAAAAAAGGACAGCAACTAATGAAAAACTGTTTTTT.

This clone was seen only a few times. The chain joins TRBV18 to TRBJ2-1, with 8 bases aligning to TRBD2. The CDR3 is 15 amino acids. Germline lookup yields CDR1 KGHSH and CDR2 LQKENI. V trimming: 3 bases; J trimming: 5 bases; junction bases outside the gene matches: 6. CDR3 protein: CASSPVQRENNEQFF. In DNA, the CDR3 is TGTGCCAGCTCACCGGTCCAGCGGGAGAACAATGAGCAGTTCTTC. The complete variable domain, with remaining parts taken from reference TRBV18 and TRBJ2-1, reads NAGVMQNPRHLVRRRGQEARLRCSPMKGHSHVYWYRQLPEEGLKFMVYLQKENIIDESGMPKERFSAEFPKEGPSILRIQQVVRGDSAAYFCASSPVQRENNEQFFGPGTRLTVL.

The V and J genes are TRBV5-1 and TRBJ1-1; D might be TRBD1 (6 bases). Trimming stripped 0 bases from V and 1 base from J, with 10 bases between. Germline CDR1 SGHRS, CDR2 YFSETQ. The CDR3 has 15 residues. DNA for the CDR3: TGCGCCAGCAGCTTGGATGGGGGCCCGAACACTGAAGCTTTCTTT. Translated, it gives CASSLDGGPNTEAFF.

V gene TRBV5-4 combines with J gene TRBJ1-1, with a weak D call TRBD1 (5 bases). This CDR3 has 18 amino acids. In germline, CDR1 is SGHNT, CDR2 YYREEE (reference sequence). V was shortened by 4 bases and J by 4 bases, with 26 bases between the two germline ends. The CDR3 bases are TGTGCCAGCAGCCCATCGCAGGGACCTAATCCCTTCGGCACTGAAGCTTTCTTT. Encoded protein: CASSPSQGPNPFGTEAFF.

This clone appeared a few times. The chain carries TRBV29-1 and TRBJ1-2, with D unresolved. Germline V gives CDR1 SQVTM, CDR2 ANQGSEA. Trimming stripped 2 bases from V and 4 bases from J, with 11 bases between. There are 13 residues in the CDR3. CDR3 sequence reads: CSVEWAPGYGYTF. CDR3 in DNA: TGCAGCGTTGAATGGGCCCCAGGCTATGGCTACACCTTC.

The chain is built from TRBV6-6 and TRBJ1-4; D is unresolved. V was shortened by 7 bases and J by 0 bases, with 9 bases between the two germline ends. Germline assignment: CDR1 MNHNY and CDR2 SVGAGI (reference sequence). The CDR3 runs to 14 residues. CDR3 residues: CASTKTATNEKLFF. Written as DNA, the CDR3 is TGTGCCAGCACAAAGACTGCAACTAATGAAAAACTGTTTTTT.

This clone was seen a handful of times. The chain links TRBV15 to TRBJ2-3; D is uncertain. The CDR3 length is 14 residues. Germline V gene lookup returns CDR1 LNHNV and CDR2 YYDKDF (reference sequence). With 2 bases removed from V and 0 bases from J, the gap between germline ends came to 6 bases. The CDR3 region is CATSRPPSTDTQYF. In DNA, the CDR3 is TGTGCCACCAGCAGACCCCCTAGCACAGATACGCAGTATTTT.

The rearrangement links TRBV28 to TRBJ1-1; D not resolved. Trimming took off 7 bases at V and 0 bases at J, with 18 bases between the two ends. This CDR3 has 16 amino acids. Germline lookup yields CDR1 MDHEN and CDR2 SYDVKM. CDR3 region: CASKAQRWTVNTEAFF. In nucleotides, the CDR3 is TGTGCCAGCAAAGCACAACGATGGACGGTGAACACTGAAGCTTTCTTT.

The chain is built from TRBV6-5 and TRBJ2-1; 10 bases agree with TRBD1. CDR3 length: 14 amino acids. V was clipped by 6 bases and J by 6 bases; unmatched bases: 5. Germline assignment: CDR1 MNHEY and CDR2 SVGAGI. The CDR3 region is CASRQRTGGNEQFF. The CDR3 coding sequence is TGTGCCAGCAGACAAAGGACAGGGGGCAATGAGCAGTTCTTC.

J is TRBJ2-7 and V is TRBV10-2, with 7 positions matching TRBD2. With V trimmed by 6 bases and J by 4 bases, 9 bases remained unmatched. CDR3 length: 14 residues. The germline V gene encodes CDR1 WSHSY and CDR2 SAAADI. Here the CDR3 reads CASSQAAGAYEQYF. The CDR3 coding sequence is TGCGCCAGCAGCCAGGCTGCGGGAGCTTACGAGCAGTACTTC.

CDR3 DNA: TGCGCCAGCAGCTTGGGAGGGGCTAGCGGTGAGCAGTTCTTC. Its translation is CASSLGGASGEQFF. V is TRBV5-1 and J is TRBJ2-1; 7 bases are a match to TRBD2. CDR1 is SGHRS and CDR2 is YFSETQ in the germline V gene. This CDR3 has 14 amino acids. Germline trimming cut 0 bases from V and 9 bases from J; bases unmatched to any gene: 6. The full variable domain, rest sourced from reference TRBV5-1 and TRBJ2-1, is KAGVTQTPRYLIKTRGQQVTLSCSPISGHRSVSWYQQTPGQGLQFLFEYFSETQRNKGNFPGRFSGRQFSNSRSEMNVSTLELGDSALYLCASSLGGASGEQFFGPGTRLTVL.

The chain recombines TRBV7-8 with TRBJ2-1; 8 nucleotides agree with TRBD2. The CDR3 extends over 17 amino acids. V shed 2 bases and J 3 bases; nucleotides not matched to a gene: 9. From germline, CDR1 is SGHVS and CDR2 FQNEAQ. The CDR3 DNA sequence: TGTGCCAGCAGCTTACAAAGGACGGGGGGGCTCTACAATGAGCAGTTCTTC. Its translation: CASSLQRTGGLYNEQFF. The variable domain in full, completed from reference TRBV7-8 and TRBJ2-1, reads GAGVSQSPRYKVAKRGQDVALRCDPISGHVSLFWYQQALGQGPEFLTYFQNEAQLDKSGLPSDRFFAERPEGSVSTLKIQRTQQEDSAVYLCASSLQRTGGLYNEQFFGPGTRLTVL.

The gene calls are TRBV2 and TRBJ1-4; D is ambiguous. V was cut by 5 bases and J by 3 bases, with 16 bases left in between. This CDR3 comprises 16 residues. Germline CDR1 reads SNHLY; CDR2 reads FYNNEI. CDR3 DNA: TGTGCCAGCAGTAGCCGGTCCTCCAACCCTAATGAAAAACTGTTTTTT. As protein: CASSSRSSNPNEKLFF.

The chain joins TRBV6-5 to TRBJ2-4; no firm D call. V gave up 8 bases and J gave up 6 bases, with 5 bases separating them. Germline CDR1 and CDR2: MNHEY and SVGAGI. The CDR3 loop spans 10 amino acids. CDR3 region: CASRVNIQYF. The CDR3 DNA reads as TGTGCCAGCCGGGTAAACATTCAGTACTTC.

V and J are TRBV6-5 and TRBJ1-1; D not certain. The V gene lost 5 bases and the J gene lost 1 base, with 11 bases spanning the gap. Germline V gene sequence: CDR1 MNHEY, CDR2 SVGAGI. The CDR3 runs 14 residues. CDR3 nucleotide sequence: TGTGCCAGCAGTCCCGACGGTACGAACACTGAAGCTTTCTTT. Residues: CASSPDGTNTEAFF.

The V gene is TRBV7-9, the J gene TRBJ2-1, with 11 bases matching TRBD2. CDR3 length: 16 residues. Germline loops: CDR1 SEHNR, CDR2 FQNEAQ (reference sequence). Trimming cost V 5 bases and J 7 bases; bases outside gene matches: 10. The CDR3: CASSPISGGAWNEQFF. CDR3 DNA sequence: TGTGCCAGCAGCCCAATTAGCGGGGGGGCCTGGAATGAGCAGTTCTTC. Drawing the rest from reference TRBV7-9 and TRBJ2-1, the complete variable domain is DTGVSQNPRHKITKRGQNVTFRCDPISEHNRLYWYRQTLGQGPEFLTYFQNEAQLEKSRLLSDRFSAERPKGSFSTLEIQRTEQGDSAMYLCASSPISGGAWNEQFFGPGTRLTVL.

This chain joins TRBV7-9 and TRBJ1-4; TRBD1 might be the D (5 bases). CDR1 and CDR2 (germline): SEHNR, FQNEAQ (reference sequence). The CDR3 is 14 amino acids. Trimming removed 2 bases at V and 8 bases at J, with 12 bases between. CDR3 coding DNA: TGTGCCAGCAGCTTATCAGGGTTCGGAGAAAAACTGTTTTTT. Its translation: CASSLSGFGEKLFF.

The J gene is TRBJ2-7, the V gene TRBV4-1; 8 positions agree with TRBD1. J gave up 1 base and V 0 bases, and 20 bases lay outside the gene matches. The CDR3 runs to 21 residues. Looked up from germline, CDR1 is MGHRA and CDR2 is YSYEKL. As DNA, the CDR3 is TGCGCCAGCAGCCAAGATCGCAACGTAGGACAGGGATGGGGTAGTTCCTACGAGCAGTACTTC. It is translated as CASSQDRNVGQGWGSSYEQYF.

This sequence joins TRBV4-1 and TRBJ2-2, with 14 bases aligning to TRBD2. Germline CDR1 is MGHRA and CDR2 is YSYEKL. The CDR3 sequence is 18 residues long. The ends lost 3 bases at V and 7 bases at J; junction bases unmatched: 10. CDR3 DNA: TGCGCCAGCAGCCATGAGGGACTAGCGGGAGCGCAGGTCGGGGAGCTGTTTTTT. This encodes CASSHEGLAGAQVGELFF.